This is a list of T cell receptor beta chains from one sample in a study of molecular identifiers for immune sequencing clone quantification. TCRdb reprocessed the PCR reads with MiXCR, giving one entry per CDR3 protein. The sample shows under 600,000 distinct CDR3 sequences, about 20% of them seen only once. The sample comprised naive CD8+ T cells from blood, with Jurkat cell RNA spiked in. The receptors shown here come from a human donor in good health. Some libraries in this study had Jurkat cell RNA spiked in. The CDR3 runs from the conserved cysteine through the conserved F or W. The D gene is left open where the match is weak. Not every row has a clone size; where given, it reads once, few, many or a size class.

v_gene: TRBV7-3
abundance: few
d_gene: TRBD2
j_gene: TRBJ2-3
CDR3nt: TGTGCCAGCAGCCCGGGACTAAAACGCACAGATACGCAGTATTTT
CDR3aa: CASSPGLKRTDTQYF

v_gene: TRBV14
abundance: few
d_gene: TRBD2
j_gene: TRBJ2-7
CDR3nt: TGTGCCAGCAGCCAAGAGACTAGCGGGAACCACGAGCAGTACTTC
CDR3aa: CASSQETSGNHEQYF

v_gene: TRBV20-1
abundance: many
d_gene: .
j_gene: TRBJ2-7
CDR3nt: TGCAGTGCTCGCAAGGTTGACGAGCAGTACTTC
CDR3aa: CSARKVDEQYF

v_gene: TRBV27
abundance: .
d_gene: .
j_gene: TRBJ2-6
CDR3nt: TGTGCCAGCATGGAGGGCTCTGGGGCCAACGTCCAGACTTTC
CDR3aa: CASMEGSGANVQTF

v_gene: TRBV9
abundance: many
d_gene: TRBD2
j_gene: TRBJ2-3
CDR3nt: TGTGCCAGCACCCCAGAGAGCGGGGTCGGCACAGATACGCAGTATTTT
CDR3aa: CASTPESGVGTDTQYF

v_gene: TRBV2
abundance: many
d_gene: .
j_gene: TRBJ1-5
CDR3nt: TGTGCCAGCAGTGATGCCGCGCGGGGCAATCAGCCCCAGCATTTT
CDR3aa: CASSDAARGNQPQHF

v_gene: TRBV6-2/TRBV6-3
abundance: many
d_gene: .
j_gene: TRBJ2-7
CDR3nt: TGTGCCAGCAGTCCAAGAGGGCTCTCCTACGAGCAGTACTTC
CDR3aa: CASSPRGLSYEQYF

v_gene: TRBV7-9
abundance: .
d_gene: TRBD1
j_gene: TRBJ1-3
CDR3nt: TGTGCCAGCAGCCCGCCGACAGGGGCTGGAAACACCATATATTTT
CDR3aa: CASSPPTGAGNTIYF

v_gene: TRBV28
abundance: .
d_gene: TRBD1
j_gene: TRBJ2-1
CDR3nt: TGTGCCAGCAGTTTGGAACAGGGGGCATTCTACAATGAGCAGTTCTTC
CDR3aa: CASSLEQGAFYNEQFF

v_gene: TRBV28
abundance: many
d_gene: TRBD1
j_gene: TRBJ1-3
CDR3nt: TGTGCCAGCAACCCCTCAAGGGGGCCCTTCTCTGGAAACACCATATATTTT
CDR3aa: CASNPSRGPFSGNTIYF

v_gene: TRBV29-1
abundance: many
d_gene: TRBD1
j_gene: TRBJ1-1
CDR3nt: TGCAGCGGTGCCGGGACAGGGATGAACACTGAAGCTTTCTTT
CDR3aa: CSGAGTGMNTEAFF

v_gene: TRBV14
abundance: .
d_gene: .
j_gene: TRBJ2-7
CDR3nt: TGTGCCAGCATCCCCTGGGGTGACAGGCCGAGCTCCTACGAGCAGTACTTC
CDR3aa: CASIPWGDRPSSYEQYF

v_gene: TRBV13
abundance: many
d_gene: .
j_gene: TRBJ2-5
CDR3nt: TGTGCCAGCAGCCATGACGAGACCCAGTACTTC
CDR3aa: CASSHDETQYF

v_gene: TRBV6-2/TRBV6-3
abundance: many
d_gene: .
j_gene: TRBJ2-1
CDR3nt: TGTGCCAGCAATACAGTGATAGATGAGCAGTTCTTC
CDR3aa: CASNTVIDEQFF

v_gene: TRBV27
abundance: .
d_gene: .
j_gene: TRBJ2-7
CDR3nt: TGTGCCAGCAGACCCGGGGTAGATCTATACGAGCAGTACTTC
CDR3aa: CASRPGVDLYEQYF

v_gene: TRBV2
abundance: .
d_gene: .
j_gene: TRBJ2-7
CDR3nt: TGTGCCAGCAGAGCCGTTATGGGGGGGCAAGGCCGACAGCAGTACTTC
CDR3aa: CASRAVMGGQGRQQYF

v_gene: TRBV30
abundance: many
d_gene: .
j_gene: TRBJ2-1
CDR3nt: TGTGCCTGGAGTGATGTAGGGCAGTTCTTC
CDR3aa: CAWSDVGQFF

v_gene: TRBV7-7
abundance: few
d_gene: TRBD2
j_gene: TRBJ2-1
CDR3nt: TGTGCTAGCAGCATATCAGGACCGCACACCGGGACTAGCGGGATTGGGCAGTTCTTC
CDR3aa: CASSISGPHTGTSGIGQFF

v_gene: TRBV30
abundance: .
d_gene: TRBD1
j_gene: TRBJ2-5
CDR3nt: TGTGCCTGGAGTGTATTTTCAGGGGGCGGGATAGAGACCCAGTACTTC
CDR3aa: CAWSVFSGGGIETQYF

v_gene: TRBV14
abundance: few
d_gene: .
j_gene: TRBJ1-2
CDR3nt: TGTGCCAGCAGCCTTCGAACTACAGGGCTAACTAACTATGGCTACACCTTC
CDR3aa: CASSLRTTGLTNYGYTF

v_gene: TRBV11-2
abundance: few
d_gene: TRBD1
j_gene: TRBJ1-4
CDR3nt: TGTGCCAGCAGCTTCGGGACAGGGGATGAAAAACTGTTTTTT
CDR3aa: CASSFGTGDEKLFF

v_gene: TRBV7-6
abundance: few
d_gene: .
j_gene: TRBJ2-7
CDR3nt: TGTGCCAGCAGCCAAGAACAGGGAACCTCCTACGAGCAGTACTTC
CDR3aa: CASSQEQGTSYEQYF

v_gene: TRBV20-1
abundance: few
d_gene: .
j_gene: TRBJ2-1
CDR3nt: TGCAGTGCTAGAGTAGAGGCCTCCTACAATGAGCAGTTCTTC
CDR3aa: CSARVEASYNEQFF

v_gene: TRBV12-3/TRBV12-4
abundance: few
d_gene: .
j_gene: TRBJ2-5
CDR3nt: TGTGCCAGCAGTCTCTTGGGAATAGAGACCCAGTACTTC
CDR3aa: CASSLLGIETQYF

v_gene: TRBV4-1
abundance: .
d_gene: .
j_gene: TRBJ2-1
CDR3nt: TGCGCCAGCAGCCAAGATCTGTATCACAATGAGCAGTTCTTC
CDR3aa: CASSQDLYHNEQFF

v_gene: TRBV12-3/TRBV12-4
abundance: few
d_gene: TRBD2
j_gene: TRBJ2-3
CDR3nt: TGTGCCAGCAGCCTGTTCCTAGCGGGGGGGTTCCATACGCAGTATTTT
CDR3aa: CASSLFLAGGFHTQYF

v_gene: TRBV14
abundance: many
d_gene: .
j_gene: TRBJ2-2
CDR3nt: TGTGCCAGCAGCCAAGACGAAAGAAGCCTCACCGGGGAGCTGTTTTTT
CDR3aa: CASSQDERSLTGELFF

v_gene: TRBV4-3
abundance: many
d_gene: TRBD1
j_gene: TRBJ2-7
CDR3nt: TGCGCCAGCAGCCCACAAGGACAGGGGGCCTACGAGCAGTACTTC
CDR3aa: CASSPQGQGAYEQYF

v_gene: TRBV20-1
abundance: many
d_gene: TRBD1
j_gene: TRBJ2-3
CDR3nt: TGCAGTGCTCAGGACAGGGGTGTAAATACGCAGTATTTT
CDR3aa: CSAQDRGVNTQYF

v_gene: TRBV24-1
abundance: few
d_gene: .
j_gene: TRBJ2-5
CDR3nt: TGTGCCACCAGTGATTTACAGAACCAAGAGACCCAGTACTTC
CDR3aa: CATSDLQNQETQYF

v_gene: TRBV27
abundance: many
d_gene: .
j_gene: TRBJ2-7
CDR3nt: TGTGCCAGCAGTTTATATAAAGGGGGTACGGGGGAGCAGTACTTC
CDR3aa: CASSLYKGGTGEQYF

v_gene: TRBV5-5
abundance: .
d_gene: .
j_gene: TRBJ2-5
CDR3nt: TGTGCCGGCAGCTTGCGTGGACAGATACAGCGAGAGACCCAGTACTTC
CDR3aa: CAGSLRGQIQRETQYF

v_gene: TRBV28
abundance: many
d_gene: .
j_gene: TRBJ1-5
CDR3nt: TGTGCCAGCATCCACAGAATAAATCAGCCCCAGCATTTT
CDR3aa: CASIHRINQPQHF

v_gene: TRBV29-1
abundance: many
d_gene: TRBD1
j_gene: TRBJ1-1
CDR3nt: TGCAGCGTTAGGGGAGGACAGGGGAGACGGACTGAAGCTTTCTTT
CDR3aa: CSVRGGQGRRTEAFF

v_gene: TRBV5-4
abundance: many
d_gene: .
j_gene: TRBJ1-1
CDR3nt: TGTGCCAGCAGCTTGGTTGGGGCACTGAACACTGAAGCTTTCTTT
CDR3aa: CASSLVGALNTEAFF

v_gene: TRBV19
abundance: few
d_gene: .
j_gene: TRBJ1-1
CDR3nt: TGTGCCAGTAGTTCCAACGTGGGACTCACTGAAGCTTTCTTT
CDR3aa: CASSSNVGLTEAFF

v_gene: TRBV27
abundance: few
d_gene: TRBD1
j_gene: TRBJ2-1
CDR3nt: TGTGCCAGCAGTCCCGGGACAGAAACCTACAATGAGCAGTTCTTC
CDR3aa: CASSPGTETYNEQFF

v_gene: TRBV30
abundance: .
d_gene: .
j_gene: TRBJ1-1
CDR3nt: TGTGCCTGGGGAGGCGAAACAGGGCGGTTGGCTGAAGCTTTCTTT
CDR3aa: CAWGGETGRLAEAFF

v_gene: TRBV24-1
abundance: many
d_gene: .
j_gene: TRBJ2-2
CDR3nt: TGTGCCACCAGTGATTTGGGACAAGACACCGGGGAGCTGTTTTTT
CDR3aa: CATSDLGQDTGELFF

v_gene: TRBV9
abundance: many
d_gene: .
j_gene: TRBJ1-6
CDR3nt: TGTGCCAGCAGCGTCGACGGGGGCTCACCCCTCCACTTT
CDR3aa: CASSVDGGSPLHF

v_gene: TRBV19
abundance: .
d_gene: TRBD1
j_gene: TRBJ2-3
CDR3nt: TGTGCCAGTAGTGCGCCTTGGGACAGGCAATATACGCAGTATTTT
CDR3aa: CASSAPWDRQYTQYF

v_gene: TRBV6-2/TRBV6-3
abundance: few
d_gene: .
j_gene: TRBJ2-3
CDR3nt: TGTGCCAGCAGCCCACAACGGGGGGCCGCAGATACGCAGTATTTT
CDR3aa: CASSPQRGAADTQYF

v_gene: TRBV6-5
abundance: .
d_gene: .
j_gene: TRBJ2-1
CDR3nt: TGTGCCAGCAGGCCCGGACAGTTTCCCTACAATGAGCAGTTCTTC
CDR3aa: CASRPGQFPYNEQFF

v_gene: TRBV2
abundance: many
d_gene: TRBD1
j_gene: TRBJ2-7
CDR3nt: TGTGCCAGCAGACCCGGGACAGCTAGCTCCTACGAGCAGTACTTC
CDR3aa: CASRPGTASSYEQYF

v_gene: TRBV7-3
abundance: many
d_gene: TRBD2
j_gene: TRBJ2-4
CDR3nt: TGTGCCAGCAGCCCCGTTGGCGGGAGGGCCGACATTCAGTACTTC
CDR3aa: CASSPVGGRADIQYF

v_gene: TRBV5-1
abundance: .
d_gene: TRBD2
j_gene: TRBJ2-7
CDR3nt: TGCGCCAGCAGCATCTACCCGACTAGCGGGAGCTTCTCCTGCGAGCAGTACTTC
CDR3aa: CASSIYPTSGSFSCEQYF

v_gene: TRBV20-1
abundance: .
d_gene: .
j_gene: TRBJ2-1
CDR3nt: TGCAGTGCTAGAGACATACTGGGGGATGAGCAGTTCTTC
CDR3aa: CSARDILGDEQFF

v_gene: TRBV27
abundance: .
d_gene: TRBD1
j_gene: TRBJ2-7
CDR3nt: TGTGCCAACAGGGACACCGGGACAGGGATCTACGAGCAGTACTTC
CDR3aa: CANRDTGTGIYEQYF

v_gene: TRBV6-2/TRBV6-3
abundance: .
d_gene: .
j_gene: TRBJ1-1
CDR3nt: TGTGCCAGCAGGGACGAGGGATGGACTGAAGCTTTCTTT
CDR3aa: CASRDEGWTEAFF